This T cell receptor (beta chain) was recorded in a study of T cell changes during pregnancy in multiple sclerosis. This clone was seen more than once but under ten times. Using immunoSEQ multiplex PCR, the repertoire was profiled, and TCRdb retains in-frame clones only, with some absent. The repertoire consists of under 70,000 clones, with approximately 90% occurring once and the leading ten covering approximately 0.6%. The V and J ends lost 8 bases and 7 bases respectively, with 14 bases between them. CDR1 is GTSNPN, CDR2 SVGIG, per germline (reference sequence). CDR3 length equals 11 residues. The chain joins TRBV30 to TRBJ1-2; D gene uncertain. The sequence derives from a female donor with multiple sclerosis, enrolled in a pregnancy study. Sample: CD4+ T cells from peripheral blood mononuclear cells, taken after pregnancy. CDR3 nucleotides: TGTGCCCGCCGGGGTAGGTCTGGCTACACCTTC. It encodes CARRGRSGYTF.